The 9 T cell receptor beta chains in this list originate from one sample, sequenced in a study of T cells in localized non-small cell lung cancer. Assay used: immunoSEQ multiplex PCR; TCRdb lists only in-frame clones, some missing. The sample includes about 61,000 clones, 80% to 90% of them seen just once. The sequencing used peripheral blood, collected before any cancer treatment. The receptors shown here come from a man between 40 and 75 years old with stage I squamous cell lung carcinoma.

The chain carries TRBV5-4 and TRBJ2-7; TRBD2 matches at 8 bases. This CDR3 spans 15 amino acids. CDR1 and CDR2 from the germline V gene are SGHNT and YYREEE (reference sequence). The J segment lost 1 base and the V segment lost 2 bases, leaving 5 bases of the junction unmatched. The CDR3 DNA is TGTGCCAGCAGCTTTGCCGCGGGGGGATCCTACGAGCAGTACTTC. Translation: CASSFAAGGSYEQYF.

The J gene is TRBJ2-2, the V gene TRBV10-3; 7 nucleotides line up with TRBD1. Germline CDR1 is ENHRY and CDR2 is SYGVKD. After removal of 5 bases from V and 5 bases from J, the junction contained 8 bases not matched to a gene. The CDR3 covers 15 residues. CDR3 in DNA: TGTGCCATCAGTACCGACAGGGTGGCGACCGGGGAGCTGTTTTTT. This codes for CAISTDRVATGELFF.

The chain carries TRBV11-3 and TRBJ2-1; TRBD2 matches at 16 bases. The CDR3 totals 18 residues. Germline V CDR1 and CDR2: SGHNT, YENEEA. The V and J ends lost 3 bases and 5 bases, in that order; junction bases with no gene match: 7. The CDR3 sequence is CASSFGRGLAGGNNEQFF. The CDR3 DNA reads TGTGCCAGCAGCTTCGGGCGGGGACTAGCGGGAGGGAACAATGAGCAGTTCTTC.

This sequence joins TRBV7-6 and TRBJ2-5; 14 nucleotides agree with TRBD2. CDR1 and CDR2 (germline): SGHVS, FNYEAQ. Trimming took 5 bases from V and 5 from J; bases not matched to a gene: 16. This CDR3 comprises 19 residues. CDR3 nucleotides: TGTGCCAGCAGCCCGAGTGGGACAGCGGGACTAGCGGGAGAGGAGACCCAGTACTTC. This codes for CASSPSGTAGLAGEETQYF.

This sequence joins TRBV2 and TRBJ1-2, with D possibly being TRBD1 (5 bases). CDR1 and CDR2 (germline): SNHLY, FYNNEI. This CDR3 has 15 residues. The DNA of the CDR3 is TGTGAACAGCATGGGGACGGGGAAGGGGCTGACGGCTACACCTTC. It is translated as CEQHGDGEGADGYTF.

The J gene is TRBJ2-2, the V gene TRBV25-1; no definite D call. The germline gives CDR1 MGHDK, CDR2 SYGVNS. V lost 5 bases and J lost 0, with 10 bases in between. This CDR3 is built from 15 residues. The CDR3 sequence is CASSSSQANTGELFF. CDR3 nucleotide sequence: TGTGCCAGCAGTTCCTCGCAAGCGAACACCGGGGAGCTGTTTTTT. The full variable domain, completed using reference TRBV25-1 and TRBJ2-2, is EADIYQTPRYLVIGTGKKITLECSQTMGHDKMYWYQQDPGMELHLIHYSYGVNSTEKGDLSSESTVSRIRTEHFPLTLESARPSHTSQYLCASSSSQANTGELFFGEGSRLTVL.

The CDR3 nucleotides are TGTGCCAGCAGTTTTGAGGCCTCCGGCGGGGAGCTGTTTTTT. Translating it yields CASSFEASGGELFF. The V call is TRBV28, the J call TRBJ2-2; D not certain. The V end was cut by 3 bases, the J end by 7 bases, with 12 bases between. CDR1 MDHEN and CDR2 SYDVKM come from the germline V gene. The CDR3 extends over 14 amino acids.

The DNA of the CDR3 is TGCGCCAGCAGACTTCAACCGGGACAGGGGTCCCATGGCTACACCTTC. This sequence encodes CASRLQPGQGSHGYTF. The chain links TRBV5-1 to TRBJ1-2, with 10 bases fitting TRBD1. The germline CDR1 and CDR2 sequences are SGHRS and YFSETQ. The CDR3 is 16 amino acids. V shed 5 bases, J shed 6 bases, and the junction held 13 bases outside the gene matches.

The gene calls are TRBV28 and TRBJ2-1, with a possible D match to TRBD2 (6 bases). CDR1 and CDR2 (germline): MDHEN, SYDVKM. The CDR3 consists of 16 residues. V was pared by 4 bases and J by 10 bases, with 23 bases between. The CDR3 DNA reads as TGTGCCAGCAGTTCTATTACCGGGACTCTGTTTGGGGAGCAGTTCTTC. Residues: CASSSITGTLFGEQFF.